A selection of T cell receptor beta chains follows, all from one sample in a study of blood T cells in healthy people across ages. TCRdb re-derived calls from the 5' RACE reads in MiXCR, one entry per CDR3 protein. The sample lists about 280,000 distinct CDR3 sequences; about 25% were seen once. The specimen sequenced was blood. These receptor sequences come from a woman between 70 and 85 years old in good health. Each CDR3 is given without its conserved first and last residue. Fields, in order: clone size, V gene, J gene, CDR3 protein. For some rows the clone size is stated as once, few or many, or as a class when expanded; others skip it.

>few|TRBV15|TRBJ2-1
ATSRPGTGTYNEQF
>few|TRBV29-1|TRBJ2-3
SVHGTRFAEDTQY
>-|TRBV5-1|TRBJ1-1
ASSLVFSGEEAF
>-|TRBV20-1|TRBJ2-3
SAPFWGADTQY
>-|TRBV4-1|TRBJ2-1
ASSQEGGKVFIEQF
>-|TRBV7-9|TRBJ2-3
ASSLNGVSDTQY
>few|TRBV20-1|TRBJ2-1
SARVLDYNEQF
>few|TRBV28|TRBJ2-7
ASSLGQGSF
>-|TRBV12-3/TRBV12-4|TRBJ2-3
ASSPQNGDTQY
>-|TRBV7-8|TRBJ2-7
ATRPGEYHYEQY
>-|TRBV20-1|TRBJ2-5
SASGRAPYGQY
>-|TRBV7-2|TRBJ2-7
ASSFIAPGYGNEQY
>-|TRBV20-1|TRBJ2-5
SAREMSGVQETQY
>few|TRBV7-2|TRBJ2-1
ASSTPTIGLAGRGNEQF
>few|TRBV12-3/TRBV12-4|TRBJ1-4
ASSLFPTDEKLF
>-|TRBV11-2|TRBJ2-1
ASSLATFNEQF
>-|TRBV20-1|TRBJ1-2
SSVAGAQYGYT
>-|TRBV28|TRBJ1-6
ASSLLEGGNSPLH
>-|TRBV5-1|TRBJ2-1
ASSLRTGTNNEQF
>-|TRBV28|TRBJ1-6
ASSLVGAKGNSPLH
>-|TRBV29-1|TRBJ2-3
SVWRGSSTDTQY
>few|TRBV27|TRBJ1-5
ASRLTGNNQPQH
>few|TRBV12-3/TRBV12-4|TRBJ2-1
ASRTGLYNEQF
>few|TRBV5-1|TRBJ2-7
ASSFVAGLAAYEQY
>-|TRBV6-6|TRBJ1-4
ASRRDGGLNEKLF
>few|TRBV5-1|TRBJ2-3
ASSLGTPSADTQY
>few|TRBV5-1|-
ASSLAQSWEQF
>-|TRBV2|-
ASSETSGAGSYEQY
>few|TRBV7-3|TRBJ2-2
ASSQGPNTGELF
>many|TRBV3-1|TRBJ2-7
ASSQEFPGWGSYEQY
>-|TRBV7-2|TRBJ1-4
ASSAAQGAYEKLF
>few|TRBV2|TRBJ1-2
ASTTDGYGYT
>-|TRBV29-1|TRBJ1-1
SVSGAMNTEAF
>-|TRBV7-7|-
ASSSSSISEQF
>-|TRBV5-1|TRBJ2-7
ASSLVTNYEQY
>many|TRBV12-3/TRBV12-4|TRBJ2-5
ASSYGETQY
>-|TRBV5-1|TRBJ1-3
ASSFATSFPRTELTPLEIHTIY
>-|TRBV18|TRBJ2-7
ASSLNPDSSYEQY
>few|TRBV5-1|TRBJ2-1
ASSQQGQGASEQF
>-|TRBV12-3/TRBV12-4|-
ASSSSGIADTQY
>few|TRBV21-1|TRBJ2-1
ASSNGKREQF
>-|TRBV28|TRBJ2-1
ASNSRSGSFGLYNEQF
>-|TRBV6-1|TRBJ2-6
ASSQAEGSGANVLT
>-|TRBV28|TRBJ2-1
ASSLRASGTNEQF
>-|TRBV5-1|TRBJ2-2
ASYPGLAGGTGELF
>once|TRBV7-9|TRBJ1-5
ASSPWTGNMSNQPQH